The 20 T cell receptor beta chains presented below share a single source sample, sequenced in a study of blood T cell repertoires in COVID-19. TCRdb's table, derived via immunoSEQ multiplex PCR, lists solely in-frame clones and lacks some. Seen here are 84,000 or so clones, approximately 80% observed once, and the top ten hold under 20%. Sequencing was done on a sample of peripheral blood. Every receptor here comes from a man older than 75 with active or convalescent COVID-19.

The gene calls are TRBV7-3 and TRBJ2-5, with TRBD2 matching over 8 bases. With V trimmed by 4 bases and J by 1 base, 8 bases remained unmatched. Germline CDR1 reads SGHTA; CDR2 reads FQGTGA. The CDR3 extends over 16 amino acids. CDR3 protein: CASSSHGTRIQETQYF. The CDR3 nucleotides read TGTGCCAGCAGCTCCCACGGGACTAGGATCCAAGAGACCCAGTACTTC. The full variable domain, in which reference TRBV7-3 and TRBJ2-5 provide the parts outside the CDR3, is GAGVSQTPSNKVTEKGKYVELRCDPISGHTALYWYRQSLGQGPEFLIYFQGTGAADDSGLPNDRFFAVRPEGSVSTLKIQRTERGDSAVYLCASSSHGTRIQETQYFGPGTRLLVL.

This rearrangement joins TRBV5-1 to TRBJ2-3; 10 positions agree with TRBD2. V shed 4 bases, J shed 4 bases, and the junction held 12 bases outside the gene matches. This CDR3 has 17 residues. Germline assignment: CDR1 SGHRS and CDR2 YFSETQ. CDR3 DNA sequence: TGCGCCAGCAGCCCCAATGGAGCGGGGGGGATGGCAGATACGCAGTATTTT. Its protein is CASSPNGAGGMADTQYF.

The chain combines TRBV18 with TRBJ2-3; TRBD2 matches 7 bases. V lost 3 bases and J lost 2; bases outside the gene matches: 8. Germline values: CDR1 KGHSH, CDR2 LQKENI. The CDR3 totals 16 residues. CDR3 sequence: CASSPLPRDYTDTQYF. In DNA form, the CDR3 reads TGTGCCAGCTCACCGTTACCCCGGGACTACACAGATACGCAGTATTTT.

V is TRBV28 and J is TRBJ1-5; the D gene is possibly TRBD1 (5 bases). Trimming took 4 bases from V and 1 from J, leaving 11 bases between them. There are 15 residues in the CDR3. CDR1 and CDR2 (germline): MDHEN, SYDVKM. The CDR3 spells CASSSGRGSNQPQHF. The CDR3 DNA reads TGTGCCAGCAGTTCGGGGAGGGGCAGCAATCAGCCCCAGCATTTT.

The chain combines TRBV20-1 with TRBJ1-2; possibly TRBD1 for D (5 bases). The V end was cut by 7 bases, the J end by 8 bases, with 11 bases between. The CDR3 runs 10 residues. The germline V gene has CDR1 DFQATT and CDR2 SNEGSKA (reference sequence). CDR3 DNA sequence: TGCAGTGTCGGGGGAGGAGGCTACACCTTC. Translation: CSVGGGGYTF.

The genes are TRBV6-2 or TRBV6-3 and TRBJ1-2, with D perhaps TRBD1 (5 bases). Germline assignment: CDR1 MNHEY and CDR2 SVGEGT. Deletions cut 5 bases from V and 4 bases from J, with 14 bases between. This CDR3 comprises 14 residues. The CDR3 DNA sequence: TGTGCCAGCAGTACCCTGACAGAGACCTATGGCTACACCTTC. Protein: CASSTLTETYGYTF.

The chain combines TRBV6-5 with TRBJ2-3; 8 positions agree with TRBD1. Germline lookup yields CDR1 MNHEY and CDR2 SVGAGI. The ends lost 6 bases at V and 0 bases at J; junction bases unmatched: 5. CDR3 size: 15 residues. Here the CDR3 DNA reads TGTGCCAGCAGGCTCCGGGACAGGAGCACAGATACGCAGTATTTT. Translated, it gives CASRLRDRSTDTQYF.

The chain links TRBV7-9 to TRBJ2-2; 13 bases align to TRBD2. Germline V gene sequence: CDR1 SEHNR, CDR2 FQNEAQ (reference sequence). V was clipped by 3 bases and J by 6 bases; unmatched bases: 4. The CDR3 is 16 residues long. Here the CDR3 reads CASSFTSGRAPGELFF. The CDR3 DNA reads TGTGCCAGCAGCTTCACTAGCGGGAGGGCTCCCGGGGAGCTGTTTTTT.

The chain uses TRBV5-6 and TRBJ2-7; 7 bases agree with TRBD2. The CDR3 extends over 13 amino acids. Trimming cost V 4 bases and J 3 bases; bases outside gene matches: 4. Germline V lookup: CDR1 SGHDT, CDR2 YYEEEE. DNA for the CDR3: TGTGCCAGCAGCCAGCGGGGTTTCTACGAGCAGTACGTC. Its protein is CASSQRGFYEQYV.

The V call is TRBV5-4, the J call TRBJ2-3; 7 nucleotides agree with TRBD1. The J segment lost 2 bases and the V segment lost 3 bases, leaving 3 bases of the junction unmatched. Per the germline V gene, CDR1 is SGHNT and CDR2 is YYREEE (reference sequence). The CDR3 length is 14 residues. The CDR3 DNA reads as TGTGCCAGCAGCTCGGGACAGTTCACAGATACGCAGTATTTT. Protein sequence: CASSSGQFTDTQYF.

The table lists this clone with a count of one. The V call is TRBV2, the J call TRBJ2-5; tentative D call: TRBD2 (6 bases). V lost 7 bases and J lost 1, with 16 bases in between. Germline V gene sequence: CDR1 SNHLY, CDR2 FYNNEI. This CDR3 is 15 amino acids long. For the CDR3, the DNA is TGTGCCAGCACGAGGCTAGCGTCCCTCCAAGAGACCCAGTACTTC. Protein sequence: CASTRLASLQETQYF.

The rearrangement uses TRBV3-1 (or the pseudogene TRBV3-2) and TRBJ2-3; the match to TRBD2 covers 10 bases. This CDR3 has 19 amino acids. CDR1 is LGHDT and CDR2 is YNNKEL in the germline V gene (reference sequence). Losses at the gene ends were 3 bases for V and 0 bases for J; bases not matched to a gene: 12. The CDR3 bases are TGTGCCAGCAGCCATTCCGGCCCGGGACTAGCGTCTAGCACAGATACGCAGTATTTT. As protein: CASSHSGPGLASSTDTQYF.

This clone was recorded only once. The CDR3 DNA is TGTGCCACCAGGCCGGCAGGCTGGGATACGCAGTATTTT. Translation gives CATRPAGWDTQYF. The gene calls are TRBV24-1 and TRBJ2-3; D remains ambiguous. The CDR3 is 13 residues long. Trimming took 7 bases from V and 6 from J, leaving 13 bases between them. Looked up from germline, CDR1 is KGHDR and CDR2 is SFDVKD.

This chain uses TRBV5-4 with TRBJ1-2; a possible D gene is TRBD1 (6 bases). The V end was cut by 7 bases, the J end by 7 bases, with 26 bases between. Looked up from germline, CDR1 is SGHNT and CDR2 is YYREEE (reference sequence). CDR3 size: 16 residues. The CDR3 is CASRFLRTGGDRGYTF. CDR3 sequence (DNA): TGTGCCAGCCGTTTCCTTCGTACTGGGGGCGACCGTGGCTACACCTTC.

The V and J genes are TRBV11-2 and TRBJ2-2; TRBD1 aligns across 7 bases. The CDR3 covers 18 residues. V lost 7 bases and J lost 6; bases outside the gene matches: 20. Germline V gene data show CDR1 as SGHAT and CDR2 as FQNNGV. For the CDR3, the DNA is TGTGCCAGCAAGACCAGGGGCAGGGGGTTTTTTATTCCCGGGGAGCTGTTTTTT. As protein: CASKTRGRGFFIPGELFF.

As for this clone: A junction boundary mismatches the germline segment, possibly from a read error. This chain links TRBV6-5 with TRBJ1-2; 8 bases are shared with TRBD1. CDR3 length equals 14 residues. Germline assignment: CDR1 MNHEY and CDR2 SVGAGI. The CDR3: CASSDSTGVYGYTF. In nucleotides, the CDR3 is TGTGCCAGCAGTGACTCGACAGGGGTCTATGGCTACACCTTC.

The rearrangement links TRBV18 to TRBJ1-6; D is perhaps TRBD1 (6 bases). Germline V CDR1 and CDR2: KGHSH, LQKENI. The CDR3 covers 14 residues. The ends were cut back, 1 base at V and 14 bases at J, with 15 bases in the middle. CDR3 sequence reads: CASSPQSGGRALHF. DNA for the CDR3: TGTGCCAGCTCACCACAAAGCGGGGGCCGGGCCCTCCACTTT.

J is TRBJ2-5 and V is TRBV3-1 (or the pseudogene TRBV3-2), with TRBD1 matching over 7 bases. Trimming removed 2 bases from V and 2 bases from J; junction bases left unmatched: 2. This CDR3 has 14 residues. CDR1 is LGHDT and CDR2 is YNNKEL in the germline V gene (reference sequence). CDR3 bases: TGTGCCAGCAGCCAACCGGGACAGCAAGAGACCCAGTACTTC. This encodes CASSQPGQQETQYF.

The chain is built from TRBV6-6 and TRBJ1-2; D is undetermined. This CDR3 spans 12 amino acids. V lost 8 bases to trimming and J lost 2 bases, with 9 bases between them. CDR1 and CDR2 (germline): MNHNY, SVGAGI (reference sequence). This CDR3 is CASGPLNYGYTF. In DNA form, the CDR3 reads TGTGCCAGCGGTCCTCTGAACTATGGCTACACCTTC.

This clone turned up a few times. The V and J genes are TRBV5-1 and TRBJ2-7; tentative D call: TRBD1 (6 bases). Trimming took off 8 bases at V and 4 bases at J, with 16 bases between the two ends. This CDR3 region has 13 residues. Germline CDR1 is SGHRS and CDR2 is YFSETQ. The CDR3 DNA sequence: TGCGCCAGAGACAGGTTCCCCCAGTACGAGCAGTACGTC. Translation gives CARDRFPQYEQYV.